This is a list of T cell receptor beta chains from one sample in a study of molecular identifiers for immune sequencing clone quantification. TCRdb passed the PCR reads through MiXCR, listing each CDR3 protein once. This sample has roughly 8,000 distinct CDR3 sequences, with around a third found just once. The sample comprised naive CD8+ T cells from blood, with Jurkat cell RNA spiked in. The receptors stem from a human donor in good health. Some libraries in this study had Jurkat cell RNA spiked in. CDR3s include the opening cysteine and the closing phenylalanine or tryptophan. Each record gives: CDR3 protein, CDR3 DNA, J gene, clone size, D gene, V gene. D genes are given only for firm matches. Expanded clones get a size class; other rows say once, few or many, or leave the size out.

CDR3 protein: CATGGGADTQYF
CDR3 DNA: TGTGCCACCGGGGGTGGCGCAGATACGCAGTATTTT
J gene: TRBJ2-3
clone size: .
D gene: .
V gene: TRBV15

CDR3 protein: CASSQEFPGGRVAGELFF
CDR3 DNA: TGCGCCAGCAGCCAAGAGTTTCCGGGAGGGCGAGTGGCCGGGGAGCTGTTTTTT
J gene: TRBJ2-2
clone size: .
D gene: TRBD2
V gene: TRBV4-3

CDR3 protein: CASSQKAGEWETQYF
CDR3 DNA: TGCGCCAGCAGCCAAAAAGCGGGAGAGTGGGAGACCCAGTACTTC
J gene: TRBJ2-5
clone size: .
D gene: TRBD2
V gene: TRBV4-1

CDR3 protein: CSARDWTSGSDEQFF
CDR3 DNA: TGCAGTGCTAGAGATTGGACTAGCGGGAGCGATGAGCAGTTCTTC
J gene: TRBJ2-1
clone size: .
D gene: TRBD2
V gene: TRBV20-1

CDR3 protein: CASSLGDRNIQYF
CDR3 DNA: TGTGCCAGCAGCTTAGGGGACAGAAACATTCAGTACTTC
J gene: TRBJ2-4
clone size: medium-sized
D gene: .
V gene: TRBV13

CDR3 protein: CASSYDSGAYEQYF
CDR3 DNA: TGTGCCAGCAGTTACGATTCAGGAGCCTACGAGCAGTACTTC
J gene: TRBJ2-7
clone size: medium-sized
D gene: .
V gene: TRBV6-5

CDR3 protein: CASSILPASLDTQYF
CDR3 DNA: TGTGCCAGCAGCATCCTCCCGGCTAGCTTAGATACGCAGTATTTT
J gene: TRBJ2-3
clone size: medium-sized
D gene: .
V gene: TRBV7-2

CDR3 protein: CASSFMTSGRNEQFF
CDR3 DNA: TGTGCCAGCAGCTTCATGACTAGCGGGAGAAATGAGCAGTTCTTC
J gene: TRBJ2-1
clone size: .
D gene: TRBD2
V gene: TRBV7-2

CDR3 protein: CASSSYLAGNSKETQYF
CDR3 DNA: TGTGCCAGCAGCTCATACCTAGCGGGAAACTCTAAAGAGACCCAGTACTTC
J gene: TRBJ2-5
clone size: .
D gene: TRBD2
V gene: TRBV13

CDR3 protein: CASSQGDTDTQYF
CDR3 DNA: TGTGCCAGCAGTCAGGGGGACACAGATACGCAGTATTTT
J gene: TRBJ2-3
clone size: few
D gene: TRBD1
V gene: TRBV28

CDR3 protein: CASNVGHSGNTIYF
CDR3 DNA: TGTGCCAGTAATGTCGGGCACTCTGGAAACACCATATATTTT
J gene: TRBJ1-3
clone size: .
D gene: .
V gene: TRBV2

CDR3 protein: CSVVTGVLDEQFF
CDR3 DNA: TGCAGCGTTGTGACAGGGGTATTAGATGAGCAGTTCTTC
J gene: TRBJ2-1
clone size: medium-sized
D gene: TRBD1
V gene: TRBV29-1

CDR3 protein: CSARDEGQWSFF
CDR3 DNA: TGCAGTGCTAGAGATGAGGGGCAATGGTCTTTCTTT
J gene: TRBJ1-1
clone size: medium-sized
D gene: .
V gene: TRBV20-1

CDR3 protein: CASSHHNGYEQYF
CDR3 DNA: TGTGCCAGCAGCCACCATAATGGCTACGAGCAGTACTTC
J gene: TRBJ2-7
clone size: .
D gene: .
V gene: TRBV4-2